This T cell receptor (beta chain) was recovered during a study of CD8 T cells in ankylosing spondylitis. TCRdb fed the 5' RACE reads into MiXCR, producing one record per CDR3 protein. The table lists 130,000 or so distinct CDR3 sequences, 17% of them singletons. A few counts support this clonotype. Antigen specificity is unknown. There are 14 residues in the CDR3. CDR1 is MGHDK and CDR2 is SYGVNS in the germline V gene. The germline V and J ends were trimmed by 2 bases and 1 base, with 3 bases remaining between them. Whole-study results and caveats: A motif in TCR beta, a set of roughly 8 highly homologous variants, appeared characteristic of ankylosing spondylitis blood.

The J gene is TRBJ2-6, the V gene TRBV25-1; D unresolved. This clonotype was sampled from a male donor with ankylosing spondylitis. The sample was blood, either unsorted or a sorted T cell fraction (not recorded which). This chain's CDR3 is CASSEQSGANVLTF. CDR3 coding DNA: TGTGCCAGCAGTGAACAGTCTGGGGCCAACGTCCTGACTTTC.